The clone carrying this T cell receptor beta chain is classed as medium-sized by frequency. The CDR3 has 13 residues. There is no recorded DNA. The germline V gene encodes CDR1 SGHAT and CDR2 FQNNGV. This sample is drawn from a study of synovial regulatory T cells in juvenile arthritis. Each patient with active arthritis gave synovial fluid along with matched peripheral blood. Donors were 11 juvenile idiopathic arthritis patients with active disease, 3 polyarticular and 8 oligoarticular. Patients were aged median about 12 years with disease lasting median approximately seven years. Synovial Tregs were as TSDR-demethylated as blood and healthy-donor Tregs. This table comes from immunoSEQ multiplex PCR, and its TCRdb copy is limited to in-frame clones, with some not included. The sample has about 2,200 clones, and its top ten clones hold about 13%.

This clonotype was sampled from a donor younger than 35 with juvenile idiopathic arthritis. The V and J genes are TRBV11-2 and TRBJ1-1; TCRdb selects TRBD1, and the lack of DNA leaves this call unchecked. What was sequenced was Treg cells from the synovium. Here the CDR3 reads CASSSEQVTEAFF.